The source of this T cell receptor (beta chain) is a study of control samples from healthy donors and cancer patients. Here immunoSEQ multiplex PCR was the method, and the copy in TCRdb shows in-frame clones only, minus some. The sample has approximately 120,000 clones; just over 90% are singletons. Germline V CDR1 and CDR2: SGHRS, YFSETQ. The V end lost 3 bases, the J end lost 1 base, and 7 bases lay between the germline ends. The CDR3 has 13 amino acids. The TCR comes from a human donor in good health. The donor label of this sample is uncertain. What was sequenced was blood. The J gene is TRBJ1-1, the V gene TRBV5-1; D unclear. CDR3 nucleotide sequence: TGCGCCAGCAGCTCAACTGCGAACACTGAAGCTTTCTTT. Protein sequence: CASSSTANTEAFF.